Listed below are T cell receptor beta chains from one sample, sequenced in a study of shared clonotypes between healthy human individuals. The protocol was immunoSEQ multiplex PCR, while the TCRdb copy is restricted to in-frame clones and leaves out a portion. The sample holds a few million clones, almost 96% seen once. The sample taken for sequencing was naive CD4+ T cells sorted from blood. The receptors come from a man younger than 35 in good health. Both conserved end residues are part of each CDR3. A D gene is named only where the DNA matches it firmly. Where a row states a size, it is once, few, many or the class of an expanded clone; other rows omit it.

V: TRBV15; size: NA; J: TRBJ1-1; D: NA; CDR3: CATSSRTGNAEAFF; DNA: TGTGCCACCAGCAGCCGGACCGGTAACGCTGAAGCTTTCTTT
V: TRBV5-4; size: NA; J: TRBJ2-3; D: TRBD1; CDR3: CASSVGQGSGTDTQYF; DNA: TGTGCCAGCAGCGTAGGACAGGGGTCGGGCACAGATACGCAGTATTTT
V: TRBV6-5; size: NA; J: TRBJ2-5; D: NA; CDR3: CASSLLYRETQYF; DNA: TGTGCCAGCAGTTTACTTTATCGGGAGACCCAGTACTTC
V: TRBV29-1; size: NA; J: TRBJ2-1; D: TRBD2; CDR3: CSVLPLAGSYNEQFF; DNA: TGCAGCGTTCTCCCTCTAGCGGGATCCTACAATGAGCAGTTCTTC
V: TRBV19; size: NA; J: TRBJ1-6; D: NA; CDR3: CASREFTGGSYNSPLHF; DNA: TGTGCCAGTAGGGAATTCACGGGAGGCTCCTATAATTCACCCCTCCACTTT
V: TRBV15; size: NA; J: TRBJ2-3; D: NA; CDR3: CATSKESNTDTQYF; DNA: TGTGCCACCAGCAAGGAATCGAACACAGATACGCAGTATTTT
V: TRBV30; size: NA; J: TRBJ1-6; D: TRBD1; CDR3: CAWSPGTGGSPLHF; DNA: TGTGCCTGGAGTCCCGGGACAGGGGGTTCACCCCTCCACTTT
V: TRBV27; size: NA; J: TRBJ1-2; D: TRBD1; CDR3: CASSQDRGHGYTF; DNA: TGTGCCAGCAGTCAAGACAGGGGGCATGGCTACACCTTC
V: TRBV5-1; size: NA; J: TRBJ2-7; D: TRBD1; CDR3: CASRTGPLGEQYF; DNA: TGCGCCAGCCGGACAGGGCCGCTCGGGGAGCAGTACTTC
V: TRBV30; size: NA; J: TRBJ2-7; D: TRBD2; CDR3: CAWSVLGGSGYEQYF; DNA: TGTGCCTGGAGTGTACTCGGGGGGAGTGGCTACGAGCAGTACTTC
V: TRBV10-3; size: NA; J: TRBJ1-2; D: NA; CDR3: CAISESYPPRGYTF; DNA: TGTGCCATCAGTGAGTCTTACCCCCCCCGTGGCTACACCTTC
V: TRBV5-1; size: NA; J: TRBJ1-2; D: NA; CDR3: CASSLVGDYGYTF; DNA: TGCGCCAGCAGCTTGGTGGGAGACTATGGCTACACCTTC
V: TRBV28; size: NA; J: TRBJ1-1; D: TRBD1; CDR3: CASQQGAVPIRAFF; DNA: TGTGCCAGCCAACAGGGGGCCGTACCAATACGGGCTTTCTTT
V: TRBV5-1; size: once; J: TRBJ2-1; D: TRBD2; CDR3: CASSLFLEAGGEQFF; DNA: TGCGCCAGCAGCTTGTTTCTCGAAGCGGGAGGTGAGCAGTTCTTC
V: TRBV2; size: NA; J: TRBJ2-5; D: NA; CDR3: CASSGGTQETQYF; DNA: TGTGCCAGCAGTGGGGGGACTCAAGAGACCCAGTACTTC
V: TRBV5-4; size: once; J: TRBJ2-7; D: TRBD1; CDR3: CASSESDRDGYEQYF; DNA: TGTGCCAGCAGTGAATCCGACAGGGATGGATACGAGCAGTACTTC
V: TRBV6-5; size: NA; J: TRBJ1-1; D: NA; CDR3: CASSRNTEAFF; DNA: TGTGCCAGCAGTCGCAACACTGAAGCTTTCTTT
V: TRBV30; size: NA; J: TRBJ2-5; D: TRBD2; CDR3: CAWRASGRETQYF; DNA: TGTGCCTGGAGGGCTAGCGGAAGAGAGACCCAGTACTTC
V: TRBV18; size: NA; J: TRBJ1-6; D: NA; CDR3: CASSPPRGLGERSPLHF; DNA: TGTGCCAGCTCACCACCGCGCGGGTTAGGTGAACGATCACCCCTCCACTTT
V: TRBV5-6; size: NA; J: TRBJ1-2; D: NA; CDR3: CASSLYQTHNPNYGYTF; DNA: TGTGCCAGCAGCTTGTACCAGACACATAACCCTAACTATGGCTACACCTTC
V: TRBV6-1; size: NA; J: TRBJ1-5; D: NA; CDR3: CASSVQGVVQPQHF; DNA: TGTGCCAGCAGCGTACAGGGAGTAGTTCAGCCCCAGCATTTT
V: TRBV6-5; size: NA; J: TRBJ2-7; D: TRBD1; CDR3: CASGGDRGHEQYF; DNA: TGTGCCAGCGGGGGAGATAGGGGGCACGAGCAGTACTTC
V: TRBV4-1; size: NA; J: TRBJ2-5; D: NA; CDR3: CASSQDTGEWETQYF; DNA: TGCGCCAGCAGCCAAGATACGGGGGAATGGGAGACCCAGTACTTC
V: TRBV9; size: NA; J: TRBJ2-1; D: NA; CDR3: CASSVNSDPSYNEQFF; DNA: TGTGCCAGCAGCGTGAACTCTGATCCGTCCTACAATGAGCAGTTCTTC
V: TRBV5-4; size: NA; J: TRBJ2-1; D: NA; CDR3: CASSLPGESYNEQFF; DNA: TGTGCCAGCAGCCTCCCGGGGGAATCCTACAATGAGCAGTTCTTC